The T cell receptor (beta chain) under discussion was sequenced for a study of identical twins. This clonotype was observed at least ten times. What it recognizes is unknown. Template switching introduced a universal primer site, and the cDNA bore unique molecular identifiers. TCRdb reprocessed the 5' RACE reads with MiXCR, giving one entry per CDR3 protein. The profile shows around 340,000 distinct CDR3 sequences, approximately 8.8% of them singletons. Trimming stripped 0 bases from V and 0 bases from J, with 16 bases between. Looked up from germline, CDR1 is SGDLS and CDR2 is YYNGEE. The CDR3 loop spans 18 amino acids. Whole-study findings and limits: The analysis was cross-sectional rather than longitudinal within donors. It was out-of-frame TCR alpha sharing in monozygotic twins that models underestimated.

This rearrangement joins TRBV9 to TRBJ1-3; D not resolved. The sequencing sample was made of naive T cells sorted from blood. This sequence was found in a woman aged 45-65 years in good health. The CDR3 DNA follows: TGTGCCAGCAGCGTAGAGGGTGTTTGGTTACACTCTGGAAACACCATATATTTT. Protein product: CASSVEGVWLHSGNTIYF.